This T cell receptor beta chain was identified during a study of Ad26.COV2.S vaccination and SARS-CoV-2 variants. Study-wide background: Once or twice, 56 days apart, Ad26.COV2.S was delivered intramuscularly.

The CDR3 loop spans 12 amino acids. Deletions cut 0 bases from V and 0 bases from J, with 1 base between. Germline CDR1 reads SGHNT; CDR2 reads YYREEE (reference sequence). Overall study results and limits: Assessments of TCR breadth and depth may have underestimated the total T cell responses.

Treatment noted: some 20 received Ad26.COV2.S at low or high dose, single or two shots; a few received placebo; per-sample allocation not given. Specimen acquisition occurred on day 63 following the initial vaccine or placebo injection. This adult donor, from Boston, was 18-55 years old. It was Wuhan-strain SARS-CoV-2 spike that the Ad26 vaccine vector expressed. A remark on this clone: Its matching antigen is unknown.

The assay was immunoSEQ multiplex PCR, and TCRdb's table has in-frame clones only and misses some. The sample contains some 420,000 clones, approximately 88% of which appear only once. The chain uses TRBV5-4 and TRBJ2-7; D gene uncertain. This TCR came from a person aged 18 to 59 who received the Ad26.COV2.S COVID-19 vaccine or a placebo. The material sequenced was peripheral blood, taken in a trial of Ad26.COV2.S vaccine versus placebo. In DNA, the CDR3 is TGTGCCAGCAGCTTGGTCTCCTACGAGCAGTACTTC. Translating it yields CASSLVSYEQYF.